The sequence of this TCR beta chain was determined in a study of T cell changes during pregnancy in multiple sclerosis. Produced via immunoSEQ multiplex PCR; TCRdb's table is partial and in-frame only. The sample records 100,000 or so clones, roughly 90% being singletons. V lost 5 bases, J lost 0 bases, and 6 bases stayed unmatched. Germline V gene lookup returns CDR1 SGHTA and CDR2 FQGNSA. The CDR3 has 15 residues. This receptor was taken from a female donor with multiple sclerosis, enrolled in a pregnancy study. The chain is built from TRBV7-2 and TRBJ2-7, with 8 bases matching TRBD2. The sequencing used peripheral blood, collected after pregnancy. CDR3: CASSLIAGSSYEQYF. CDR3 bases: TGTGCCAGCAGCCTTATAGCGGGGAGCTCCTACGAGCAGTACTTC.